A single sample is the source of the 25 T cell receptor beta chains below, sequenced in a study of blood T cell repertoires in COVID-19. Sequenced by immunoSEQ multiplex PCR; TCRdb stores in-frame clones only, minus some. The table shows about 89,000 clones, with more than 70% occurring only once. Sequenced: peripheral blood. These receptors originate from a woman of 80 years or more with acute or convalescent COVID-19.

The rearrangement joins TRBV19 to TRBJ1-1; D is perhaps TRBD1 (6 bases). The CDR3 extends over 13 amino acids. Germline V CDR1 and CDR2: LNHDA, SQIVND (reference sequence). V lost 2 bases and J 6 bases, leaving 10 bases between the germline ends. The CDR3 loop is CASSITRGAEAFF. CDR3 nucleotides: TGTGCCAGTAGTATAACCAGGGGTGCTGAAGCTTTCTTT.

This clone was seen once. This chain joins TRBV7-3 and TRBJ2-2; TRBD2 is a possible D gene (5 bases). Germline loops: CDR1 SGHTA, CDR2 FQGTGA. The CDR3 is made up of 14 amino acids. V lost 5 bases to trimming and J lost 2 bases, with 9 bases between them. The CDR3 DNA reads as TGTGCCAGCAGCGTGACGGGAAACACCGGGGAGCTGTTTTTT. Its protein product is CASSVTGNTGELFF. Full variable domain (rest looked up from reference TRBV7-3 and TRBJ2-2): GAGVSQTPSNKVTEKGKYVELRCDPISGHTALYWYRQSLGQGPEFLIYFQGTGAADDSGLPNDRFFAVRPEGSVSTLKIQRTERGDSAVYLCASSVTGNTGELFFGEGSRLTVL.

J is TRBJ1-2 and V is TRBV7-9, with a tentative D call TRBD1 (5 bases). This CDR3 has 13 amino acids. The V end was cut by 3 bases, the J end by 8 bases, with 13 bases between. Germline CDR1 is SEHNR and CDR2 is FQNEAQ (reference sequence). In DNA form, the CDR3 reads TGTGCCAGCAGCTTCGACAGAACAAAGGGCTACACCTTC. Translated, it gives CASSFDRTKGYTF.

The chain links TRBV29-1 to TRBJ2-6; TRBD2 is a possible D gene (7 bases). Germline V gene lookup returns CDR1 SQVTM and CDR2 ANQGSEA. CDR3 length equals 15 residues. CDR3 coding DNA: TGCTGGGGGGGCGGGGCAACCCCTGGGGCCAACGTCCTGACTTTC. Amino acids: CWGGGATPGANVLTF.

The count of this clone is one. The J gene is TRBJ2-5, the V gene TRBV28; 10 nucleotides agree with TRBD2. The CDR3 spans 14 residues. V shed 7 bases and J 3 bases; nucleotides not matched to a gene: 5. CDR1 is MDHEN and CDR2 is SYDVKM in the germline V gene. CDR3 sequence (DNA): TGTGCCAGCAATAACCTAGCGGGGGAAGAGACCCAGTACTTC. This codes for CASNNLAGEETQYF. Supplemented by reference TRBV28 and TRBJ2-5, the full variable domain reads DVKVTQSSRYLVKRTGEKVFLECVQDMDHENMFWYRQDPGLGLRLIYFSYDVKMKEKGDIPEGYSVSREKKERFSLILESASTNQTSMYLCASNNLAGEETQYFGPGTRLLVL.

The rearrangement joins TRBV19 to TRBJ2-3; D is perhaps TRBD2 (5 bases). The V end lost 7 bases, the J end lost 7 bases, and 18 bases lay between the germline ends. CDR3 length: 14 residues. Germline-derived CDR1 and CDR2 are LNHDA and SQIVND (reference sequence). The CDR3 reads CASTDRSGGYTQYF. The CDR3 DNA reads as TGTGCCAGTACCGATAGGAGCGGTGGTTATACGCAGTATTTT.

This clone has only one observation. The chain combines TRBV19 with TRBJ1-1; TRBD1 matches at 7 bases. The CDR3 runs 14 residues. V dropped 5 bases and J dropped 6; count of bases not matched to a gene: 9. In germline, CDR1 is LNHDA, CDR2 SQIVND (reference sequence). CDR3 sequence (DNA): TGTGCCAGTAGTGTCCAGGGGGATGGATCTGAAGCTTTCTTT. Its translation: CASSVQGDGSEAFF.

In this sample, this clone turned up a few times. This chain joins TRBV6-5 and TRBJ1-4; D is perhaps TRBD1 (5 bases). V lost 11 bases and J 5 bases, leaving 18 bases between the germline ends. This CDR3 is built from 14 residues. From germline, CDR1 is MNHEY and CDR2 SVGAGI. The chain's CDR3 is CAGSSRDFNEKLFF. As DNA, the CDR3 is TGTGCCGGGAGTAGTCGGGACTTCAATGAAAAACTGTTTTTT.

This chain links TRBV2 with TRBJ1-1, with D maybe TRBD1 (6 bases). This CDR3 is built from 15 residues. V lost 6 bases and J 4 bases, leaving 18 bases between the germline ends. From germline, CDR1 is SNHLY and CDR2 FYNNEI. CDR3 region: CASSALTGYLTEAFF. The CDR3 DNA sequence: TGTGCCAGCAGCGCCCTCACAGGGTACCTCACTGAAGCTTTCTTT.

This chain links TRBV2 with TRBJ1-3; 8 bases are shared with TRBD1. This CDR3 is built from 14 residues. Trimming removed 5 bases from V and 4 bases from J; junction bases left unmatched: 4. Germline loops: CDR1 SNHLY, CDR2 FYNNEI. The CDR3 DNA reads TGTGCCAGCAGTTCGCAGGGGGCGGGAAACACCATATATTTT. Amino acid sequence: CASSSQGAGNTIYF.

The V gene is TRBV7-3, the J gene TRBJ2-3; D is perhaps TRBD1 (5 bases). The CDR3 has 14 residues. The germline gives CDR1 SGHTA, CDR2 FQGTGA. V dropped 3 bases and J dropped 0 bases, with 7 bases sitting between them. CDR3 DNA: TGTGCCAGCAGCTTTGGGGCTAGCACAGATACGCAGTATTTT. It translates to CASSFGASTDTQYF.

The V and J genes are TRBV3-1 (or the pseudogene TRBV3-2) and TRBJ2-1; D perhaps matches TRBD1 (6 bases). V shed 3 bases and J shed 3 bases, with 9 bases lying between them. This CDR3 has 14 residues. Per the germline V gene, CDR1 is LGHDT and CDR2 is YNNKEL (reference sequence). Written as DNA, the CDR3 is TGTGCCAGCAGCCAGGGACACAACTACAATGAGCAGTTCTTC. It yields the protein CASSQGHNYNEQFF.

The genes are TRBV7-8 and TRBJ2-7; D possibly corresponds to TRBD2 (5 bases). This CDR3 contains 13 residues. V lost 5 bases, J lost 5 bases, and 13 bases lay in between. Germline-derived CDR1 and CDR2 are SGHVS and FQNEAQ. This CDR3 reads CASSLERVHEQYF. CDR3 DNA sequence: TGTGCCAGCAGCCTCGAGAGGGTCCACGAGCAGTACTTC.

The V call is TRBV6-2 or TRBV6-3, the J call TRBJ1-1; D possibly corresponds to TRBD1 (5 bases). Trimming left V 4 bases short and J 8 bases short, with 11 bases between. The CDR3 runs 12 residues. Germline CDR1 reads MNHEY; CDR2 reads SVGEGT. Here the CDR3 reads CASSFTGFEAFF. The CDR3 DNA sequence: TGTGCCAGCAGTTTTACAGGTTTCGAAGCTTTCTTT.

V is TRBV19 and J is TRBJ1-4; 7 bases are shared with TRBD1. Per germline, CDR1 LNHDA and CDR2 SQIVND (reference sequence). The junction had 6 bases not matched to a gene; V was cut back by 3 bases and J by 5 bases. The CDR3 runs to 15 residues. In nucleotides, the CDR3 is TGTGCCAGTAGTATGTTCAGCAGGGGGAATGAAAAACTGTTTTTT. Translating gives CASSMFSRGNEKLFF.

The chain has TRBV13 and TRBJ2-1; D gene unclear. Germline CDR1 is PRHDT and CDR2 is FYEKMQ (reference sequence). The CDR3 loop spans 12 amino acids. Trimming removed 3 bases at V and 9 bases at J, with 9 bases between. Here the CDR3 reads CASSFIRSEQFF. CDR3 DNA: TGTGCCAGCAGCTTCATCCGCAGTGAGCAGTTCTTC.

This clone was counted at least ten times. The CDR3 sequence: CASTRGRYEQYF. The CDR3 DNA sequence: TGTGCCAGCACTAGGGGAAGGTACGAGCAGTACTTC. This chain links TRBV2 with TRBJ2-7, with TRBD1 as a possible D gene (5 bases). Germline V gene lookup returns CDR1 SNHLY and CDR2 FYNNEI. V shed 7 bases and J shed 4 bases, with 11 bases lying between them. CDR3 length: 12 residues.

The chain combines TRBV18 with TRBJ1-2, with TRBD1 matching 8 bases. Germline CDR1 KGHSH, CDR2 LQKENI. CDR3 length equals 15 residues. The junction had 7 bases not matched to a gene; V was cut back by 3 bases and J by 4 bases. The CDR3 here is CASSPQGAWSYGYTF. The DNA of the CDR3 is TGTGCCAGCTCACCTCAGGGGGCCTGGTCCTATGGCTACACCTTC. The variable domain in full, completed from reference TRBV18 and TRBJ1-2, reads NAGVMQNPRHLVRRRGQEARLRCSPMKGHSHVYWYRQLPEEGLKFMVYLQKENIIDESGMPKERFSAEFPKEGPSILRIQQVVRGDSAAYFCASSPQGAWSYGYTFGSGTRLTVV.

V is TRBV7-9 and J is TRBJ2-7, with D possibly being TRBD2 (6 bases). The CDR3 totals 14 residues. Looked up from germline, CDR1 is SEHNR and CDR2 is FQNEAQ (reference sequence). The V end lost 0 bases, the J end lost 4 bases, and 10 bases lay between the germline ends. CDR3 DNA: TGTGCCAGCAGCTTAGCTACTAGCTCATACGAGCAGTACTTC. It specifies CASSLATSSYEQYF.

The V call is TRBV18, the J call TRBJ2-2; D perhaps matches TRBD1 (5 bases). V was shortened by 2 bases and J by 1 base, with 11 bases between the two germline ends. CDR3 size: 16 residues. In germline, CDR1 is KGHSH, CDR2 LQKENI. The CDR3 DNA reads as TGTGCCAGCTCACCAGCGCGTCAGGGGAACACCGGGGAGCTGTTTTTT. It translates to CASSPARQGNTGELFF.

The V call is TRBV7-3, the J call TRBJ1-1; 7 bases align to TRBD1. V shed 5 bases and J 2 bases; nucleotides not matched to a gene: 20. CDR3 size: 19 residues. The germline V gene encodes CDR1 SGHTA and CDR2 FQGTGA. The CDR3 is CASSPRASRQGGKNTEAFF. CDR3 DNA: TGTGCCAGCAGCCCCCGGGCCTCCCGACAGGGAGGAAAAAACACTGAAGCTTTCTTT. Full variable domain (missing parts from reference TRBV7-3 and TRBJ1-1): GAGVSQTPSNKVTEKGKYVELRCDPISGHTALYWYRQSLGQGPEFLIYFQGTGAADDSGLPNDRFFAVRPEGSVSTLKIQRTERGDSAVYLCASSPRASRQGGKNTEAFFGQGTRLTVV.

The J gene is TRBJ1-4, the V gene TRBV5-5, with D uncertain. The CDR3 has 13 residues. The V gene lost 7 bases and the J gene lost 7 bases, with 14 bases spanning the gap. Germline loops: CDR1 SGHKS, CDR2 YYEKEE (reference sequence). For the CDR3, the DNA is TGTGCCAGCCGTGTGCGGGGAAGTGAAAAACTGTTTTTT. Encoded protein: CASRVRGSEKLFF.

CDR3 DNA: TGTGCCAGCAGCCCCCCAGGAAGCGGGGCGTACAATGAGCAGTTCTTC. Its translation is CASSPPGSGAYNEQFF. The chain has TRBV9 and TRBJ2-1; 7 bases map to TRBD2. V lost 4 bases, J lost 4 bases, and 11 bases stayed unmatched. The germline V gene encodes CDR1 SGDLS and CDR2 YYNGEE. CDR3 length: 16 amino acids.

The chain is built from TRBV27 and TRBJ1-4; 7 bases map to TRBD1. J gave up 11 bases and V 0 bases, and 3 bases lay outside the gene matches. Germline values: CDR1 MNHEY, CDR2 SMNVEV (reference sequence). CDR3 length: 13 amino acids. This CDR3 is CASSLSSQGKLFF. In DNA, the CDR3 is TGTGCCAGCAGTTTATCGTCACAGGGGAAACTGTTTTTT.

The rearrangement joins TRBV13 to TRBJ2-3; D gene unclear. Germline values: CDR1 PRHDT, CDR2 FYEKMQ (reference sequence). The V end was cut by 3 bases, the J end by 2 bases, with 9 bases between. The CDR3 has 14 amino acids. The CDR3 DNA reads as TGTGCCAGCAGCTTCTTCAGTCCCACAGATACGCAGTATTTT. Translated: CASSFFSPTDTQYF.